The entry below gives a single T cell receptor (beta chain) sequence along with its context. These data belong to a study of TIL therapy for anti-PD-1-resistant metastatic lung cancer. Across the study: Patients then received nivolumab; progressors got lymphodepletion, TIL and IL-2.

The CDR3 is 13 residues long. Trimming left V 5 bases short and J 9 bases short, with 13 bases between. Germline V gene lookup returns CDR1 SGHTA and CDR2 FQGNSA. The sample's time point: pre-treatment sample, taken before nivolumab and TIL therapy. Sequencing used immunoSEQ v3. Each library reached roughly 2 million read pairs, or about 4.5-6.5 million at deep level. Only in-frame clones appear in the TCRdb table, and some are missing; sequencing was by immunoSEQ multiplex PCR. This table holds fewer than 60,000 clones, about 86% found once. The sequence was obtained from a person aged 25 to 85 with non-small cell lung cancer. The genes are TRBV7-2 and TRBJ2-2; D uncertain. Sample: blood, taken at baseline. The CDR3 DNA reads TGTGCCAGCAGCCTACTACCGGTCCGGGAGCTGTTTTTT. It codes for CASSLLPVRELFF.